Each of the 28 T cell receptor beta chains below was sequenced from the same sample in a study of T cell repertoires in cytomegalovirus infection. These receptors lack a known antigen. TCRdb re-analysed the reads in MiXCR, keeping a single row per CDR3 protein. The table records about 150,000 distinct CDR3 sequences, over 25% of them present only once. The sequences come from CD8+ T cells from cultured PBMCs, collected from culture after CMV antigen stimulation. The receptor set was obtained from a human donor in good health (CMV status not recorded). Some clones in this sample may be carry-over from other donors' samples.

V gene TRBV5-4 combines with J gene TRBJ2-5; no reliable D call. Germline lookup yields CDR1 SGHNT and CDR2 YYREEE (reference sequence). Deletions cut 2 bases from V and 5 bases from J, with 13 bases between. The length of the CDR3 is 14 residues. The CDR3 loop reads CASSFQDFVETQYF. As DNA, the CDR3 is TGTGCCAGCAGCTTTCAGGATTTCGTTGAGACCCAGTACTTC. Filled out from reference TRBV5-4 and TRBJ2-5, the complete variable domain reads ETGVTQSPTHLIKTRGQQVTLRCSSQSGHNTVSWYQQALGQGPQFIFQYYREEENGRGNFPPRFSGLQFPNYSSELNVNALELDDSALYLCASSFQDFVETQYFGPGTRLLVL.

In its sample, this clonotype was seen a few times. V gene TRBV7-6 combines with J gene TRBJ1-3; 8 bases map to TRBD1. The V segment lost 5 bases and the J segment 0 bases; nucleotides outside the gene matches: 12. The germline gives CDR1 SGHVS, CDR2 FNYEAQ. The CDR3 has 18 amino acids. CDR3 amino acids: CASSPRAGTGSSGNTIYF. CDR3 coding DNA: TGTGCCAGCAGCCCCCGGGCGGGGACAGGAAGCTCTGGAAACACCATATATTTT.

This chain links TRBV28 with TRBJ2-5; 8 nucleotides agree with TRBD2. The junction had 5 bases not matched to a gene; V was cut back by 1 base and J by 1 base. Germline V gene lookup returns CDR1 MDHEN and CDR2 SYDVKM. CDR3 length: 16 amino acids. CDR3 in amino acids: CASSLLSGGLQETQYF. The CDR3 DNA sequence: TGTGCCAGCAGTTTATTGAGCGGGGGCCTCCAAGAGACCCAGTACTTC.

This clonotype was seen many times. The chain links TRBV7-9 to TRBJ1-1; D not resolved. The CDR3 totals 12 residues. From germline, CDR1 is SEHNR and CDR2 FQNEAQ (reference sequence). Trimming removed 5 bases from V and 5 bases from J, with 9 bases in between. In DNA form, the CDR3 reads TGTGCCAGCAGCGGGCAGGCAACTGAAGCTTTCTTT. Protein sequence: CASSGQATEAFF.

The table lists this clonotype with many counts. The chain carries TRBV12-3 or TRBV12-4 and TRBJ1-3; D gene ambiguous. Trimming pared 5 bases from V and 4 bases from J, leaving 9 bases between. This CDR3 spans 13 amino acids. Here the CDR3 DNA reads TGTGCCAGCAGTCCAGCCCCGGGAAACACCATATATTTT. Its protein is CASSPAPGNTIYF.

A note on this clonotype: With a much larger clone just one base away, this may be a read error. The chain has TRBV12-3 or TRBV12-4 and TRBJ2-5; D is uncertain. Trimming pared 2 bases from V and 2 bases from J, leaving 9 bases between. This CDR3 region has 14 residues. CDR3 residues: CASSLSCQQETQYF. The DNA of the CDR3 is TGTGCCAGCAGTTTAAGTTGCCAGCAAGAGACCCAGTACTTC.

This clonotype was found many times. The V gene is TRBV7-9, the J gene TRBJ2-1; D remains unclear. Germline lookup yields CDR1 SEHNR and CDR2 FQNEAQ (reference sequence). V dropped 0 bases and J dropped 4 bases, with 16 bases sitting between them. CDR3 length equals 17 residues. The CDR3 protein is CASSLAVRPPPYNEQFF. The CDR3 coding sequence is TGTGCCAGCAGCTTAGCAGTCCGGCCTCCGCCGTACAATGAGCAGTTCTTC.

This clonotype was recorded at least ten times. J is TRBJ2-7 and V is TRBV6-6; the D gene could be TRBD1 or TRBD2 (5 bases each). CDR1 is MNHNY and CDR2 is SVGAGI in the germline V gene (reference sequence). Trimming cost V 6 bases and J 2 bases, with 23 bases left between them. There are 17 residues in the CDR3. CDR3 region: CASSPREGTGRAYEQYF. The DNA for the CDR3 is TGTGCCAGCAGCCCGAGGGAAGGTACGGGGCGGGCCTACGAGCAGTACTTC.

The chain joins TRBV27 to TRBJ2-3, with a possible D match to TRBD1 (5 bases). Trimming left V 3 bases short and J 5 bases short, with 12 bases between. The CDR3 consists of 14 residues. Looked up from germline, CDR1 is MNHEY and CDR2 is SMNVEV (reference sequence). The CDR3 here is CASSFGGAGDTQYF. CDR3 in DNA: TGTGCCAGCAGTTTCGGTGGGGCCGGAGATACGCAGTATTTT.

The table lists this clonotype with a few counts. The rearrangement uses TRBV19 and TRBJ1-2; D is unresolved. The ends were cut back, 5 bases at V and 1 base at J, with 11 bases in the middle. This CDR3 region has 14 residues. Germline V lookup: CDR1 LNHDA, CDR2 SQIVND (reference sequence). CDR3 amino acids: CASSQQIINYGYTF. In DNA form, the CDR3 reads TGTGCCAGTAGTCAACAGATTATTAACTATGGCTACACCTTC.

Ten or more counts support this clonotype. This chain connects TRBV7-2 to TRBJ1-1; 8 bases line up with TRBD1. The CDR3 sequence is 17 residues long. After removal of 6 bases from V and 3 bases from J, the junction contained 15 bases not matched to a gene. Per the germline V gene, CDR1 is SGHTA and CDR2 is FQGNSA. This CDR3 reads CASSSRTGQKGHTEAFF. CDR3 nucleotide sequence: TGTGCCAGCAGTTCAAGGACAGGGCAAAAAGGTCACACTGAAGCTTTCTTT.

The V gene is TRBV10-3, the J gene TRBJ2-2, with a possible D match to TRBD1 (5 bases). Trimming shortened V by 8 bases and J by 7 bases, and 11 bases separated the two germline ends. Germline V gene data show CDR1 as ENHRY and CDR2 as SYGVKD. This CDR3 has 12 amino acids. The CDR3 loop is CAIASGIGELFF. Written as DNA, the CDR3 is TGTGCCATCGCCTCAGGGATCGGGGAGCTGTTTTTT.

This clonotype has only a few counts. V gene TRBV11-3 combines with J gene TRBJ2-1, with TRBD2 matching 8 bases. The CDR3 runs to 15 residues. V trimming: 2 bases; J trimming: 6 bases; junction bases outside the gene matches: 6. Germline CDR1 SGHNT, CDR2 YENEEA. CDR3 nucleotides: TGTGCCAGCAGCTTACGTGGTAGCGGGGTCAATGAGCAGTTCTTC. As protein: CASSLRGSGVNEQFF.

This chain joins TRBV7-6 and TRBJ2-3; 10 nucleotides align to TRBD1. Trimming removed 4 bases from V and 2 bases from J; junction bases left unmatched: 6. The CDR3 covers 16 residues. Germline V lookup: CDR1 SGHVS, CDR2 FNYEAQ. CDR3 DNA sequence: TGTGCCAGCAGCTCATGGACAGGGGGATACACAGATACGCAGTATTTT. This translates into CASSSWTGGYTDTQYF.

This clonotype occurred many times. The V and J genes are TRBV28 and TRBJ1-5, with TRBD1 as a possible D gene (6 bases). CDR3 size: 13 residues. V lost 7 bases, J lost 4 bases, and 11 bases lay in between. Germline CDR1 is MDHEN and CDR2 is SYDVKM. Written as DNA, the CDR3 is TGTGCCAGCAAACCCGGGACAAATCAGCCCCAGCATTTT. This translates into CASKPGTNQPQHF.

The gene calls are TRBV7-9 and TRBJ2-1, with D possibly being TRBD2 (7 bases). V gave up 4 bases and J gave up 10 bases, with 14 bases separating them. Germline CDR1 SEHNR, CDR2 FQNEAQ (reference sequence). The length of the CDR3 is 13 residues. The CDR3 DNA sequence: TGTGCCAGCAGCTCGAGGGGGGGAGTGGAGCAGTTCTTC. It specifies CASSSRGGVEQFF.

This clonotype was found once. The CDR3 reads CAISETSGQYF. In DNA form, the CDR3 reads TGTGCCATCAGTGAGACATCGGGGCAGTATTTT. The gene calls are TRBV10-3 and TRBJ2-3; unclear D gene. The CDR3 runs to 11 residues. Germline CDR1 ENHRY, CDR2 SYGVKD. Trimming removed 2 bases at V and 11 bases at J, with 8 bases between.

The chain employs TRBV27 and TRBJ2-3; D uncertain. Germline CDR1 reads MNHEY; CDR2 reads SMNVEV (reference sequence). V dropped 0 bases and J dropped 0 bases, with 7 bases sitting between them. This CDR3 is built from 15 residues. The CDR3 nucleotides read TGTGCCAGCAGTTTATCGTTCTTTAGCACAGATACGCAGTATTTT. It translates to CASSLSFFSTDTQYF.

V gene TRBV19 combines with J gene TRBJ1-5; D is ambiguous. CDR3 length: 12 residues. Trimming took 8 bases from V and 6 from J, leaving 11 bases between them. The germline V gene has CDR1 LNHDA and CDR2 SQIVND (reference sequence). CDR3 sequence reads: CASGPWGQPQHF. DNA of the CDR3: TGTGCCAGTGGCCCTTGGGGTCAGCCCCAGCATTTT. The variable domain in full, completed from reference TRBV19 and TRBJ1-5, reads DGGITQSPKYLFRKEGQNVTLSCEQNLNHDAMYWYRQDPGQGLRLIYYSQIVNDFQKGDIAEGYSVSREKKESFPLTVTSAQKNPTAFYLCASGPWGQPQHFGDGTRLSIL.

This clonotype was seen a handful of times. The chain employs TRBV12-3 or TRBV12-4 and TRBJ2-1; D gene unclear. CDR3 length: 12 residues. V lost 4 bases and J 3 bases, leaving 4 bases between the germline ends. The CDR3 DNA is TGTGCCAGCAGTTCTCTCTACAATGAGCAGTTCTTC. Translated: CASSSLYNEQFF.

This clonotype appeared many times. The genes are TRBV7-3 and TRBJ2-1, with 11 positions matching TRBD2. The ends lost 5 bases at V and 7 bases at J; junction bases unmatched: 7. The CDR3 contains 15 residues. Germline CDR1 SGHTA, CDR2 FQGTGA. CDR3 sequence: CASSVTSGGGNEQFF. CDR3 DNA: TGTGCCAGCAGCGTTACTAGCGGGGGCGGGAATGAGCAGTTCTTC.

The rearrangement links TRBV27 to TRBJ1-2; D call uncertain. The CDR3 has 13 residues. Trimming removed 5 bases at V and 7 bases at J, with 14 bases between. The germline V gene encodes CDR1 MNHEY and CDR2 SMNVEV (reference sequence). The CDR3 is CASSPALGRGYTF. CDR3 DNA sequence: TGTGCCAGCAGTCCCGCTTTGGGTCGTGGCTACACCTTC.

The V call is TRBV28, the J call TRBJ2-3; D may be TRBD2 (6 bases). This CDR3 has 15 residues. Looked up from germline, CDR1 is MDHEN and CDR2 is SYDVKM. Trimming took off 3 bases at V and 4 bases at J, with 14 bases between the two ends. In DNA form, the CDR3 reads TGTGCCAGCAGTTTCATTGCGGGGCAGGCAGATACGCAGTATTTT. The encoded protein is CASSFIAGQADTQYF.

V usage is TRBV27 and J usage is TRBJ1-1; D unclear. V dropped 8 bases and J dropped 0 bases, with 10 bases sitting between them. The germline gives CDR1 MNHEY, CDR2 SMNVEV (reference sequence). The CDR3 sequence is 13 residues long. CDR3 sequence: CASASGMNTEAFF. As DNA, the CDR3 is TGTGCCAGCGCTTCGGGGATGAACACTGAAGCTTTCTTT.

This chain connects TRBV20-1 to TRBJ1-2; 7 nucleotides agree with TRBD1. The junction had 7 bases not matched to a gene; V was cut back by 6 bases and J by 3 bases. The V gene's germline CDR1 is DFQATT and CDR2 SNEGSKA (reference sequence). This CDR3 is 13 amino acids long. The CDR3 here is CSAAHRGDYGYTF. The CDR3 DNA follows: TGCAGTGCAGCTCACAGGGGTGACTATGGCTACACCTTC.

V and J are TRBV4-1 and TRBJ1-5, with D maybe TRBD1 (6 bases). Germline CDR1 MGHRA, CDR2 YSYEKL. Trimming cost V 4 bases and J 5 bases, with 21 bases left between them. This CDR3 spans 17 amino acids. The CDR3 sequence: CASSLAGTIVSHQPQHF. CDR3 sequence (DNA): TGCGCCAGCAGCCTAGCAGGGACAATAGTTTCGCATCAGCCCCAGCATTTT.

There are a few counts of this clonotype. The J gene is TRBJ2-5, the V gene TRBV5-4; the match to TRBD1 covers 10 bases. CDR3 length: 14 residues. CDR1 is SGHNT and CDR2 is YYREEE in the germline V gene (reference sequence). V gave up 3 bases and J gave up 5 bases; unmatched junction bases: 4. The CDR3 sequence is CASSWTGGGETQYF. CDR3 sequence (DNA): TGTGCCAGCAGCTGGACAGGGGGTGGCGAGACCCAGTACTTC.

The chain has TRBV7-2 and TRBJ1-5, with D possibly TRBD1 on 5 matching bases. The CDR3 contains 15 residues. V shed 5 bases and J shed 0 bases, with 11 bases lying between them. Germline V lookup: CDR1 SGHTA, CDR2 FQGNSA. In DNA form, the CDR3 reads TGTGCCAGCAGCGGGACCGATACTAGCAATCAGCCCCAGCATTTT. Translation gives CASSGTDTSNQPQHF. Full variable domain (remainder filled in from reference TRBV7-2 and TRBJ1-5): GAGVSQSPSNKVTEKGKDVELRCDPISGHTALYWYRQSLGQGLEFLIYFQGNSAPDKSGLPSDRFSAERTGGSVSTLTIQRTQQEDSAVYLCASSGTDTSNQPQHFGDGTRLSIL.